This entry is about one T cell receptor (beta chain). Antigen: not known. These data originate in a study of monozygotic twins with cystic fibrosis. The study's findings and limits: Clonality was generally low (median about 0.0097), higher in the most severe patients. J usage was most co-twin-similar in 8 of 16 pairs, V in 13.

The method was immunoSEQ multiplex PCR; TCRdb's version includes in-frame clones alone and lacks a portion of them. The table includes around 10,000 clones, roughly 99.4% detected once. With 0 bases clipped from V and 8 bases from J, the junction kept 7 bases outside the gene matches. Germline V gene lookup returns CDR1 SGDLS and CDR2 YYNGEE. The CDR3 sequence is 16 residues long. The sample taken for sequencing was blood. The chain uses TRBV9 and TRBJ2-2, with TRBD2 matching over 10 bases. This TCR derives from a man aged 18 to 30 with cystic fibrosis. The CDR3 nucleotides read TGTGCCAGCAGCGTAGGTTCTAGCGGGGGCCTGGGGGAGCTGTTTTTT. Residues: CASSVGSSGGLGELFF.